One and the same sample provided the 9 T cell receptor beta chains below, sequenced in a study of molecular identifiers for immune sequencing clone quantification. TCRdb passed the PCR reads through MiXCR, listing each CDR3 protein once. The sample has about 100,000 distinct CDR3 sequences, 30% to 35% seen once; the top ten hold around a tenth. The sample was naive CD8+ T cells from blood, with Jurkat cell RNA spiked in. Subset in this sample: FACS-sorted CD8+CD4-CCR7+CD45RA+ naive T cells. All receptors come from a human donor in good health. Some libraries in this study had Jurkat cell RNA spiked in.

The chain employs TRBV20-1 and TRBJ2-2; 8 bases match TRBD1. Germline values: CDR1 DFQATT, CDR2 SNEGSKA (reference sequence). J gave up 7 bases and V 6 bases, and 10 bases lay outside the gene matches. CDR3 length: 14 amino acids. The CDR3 nucleotides read TGCAGTGCCAACCCGACAGGGGAGTACGGGGAGCTGTTTTTT. Encoded protein: CSANPTGEYGELFF.

Details on this clonotype: A much larger clone differs from this one at a single base, so this may be a read error. This chain links TRBV4-2 with TRBJ1-1; the D gene is possibly TRBD1 (5 bases). Germline CDR1 and CDR2: LGHNA and YNFKEQ. The CDR3 covers 16 residues. Trimming left V 0 bases short and J 0 bases short, with 11 bases between. For the CDR3, the DNA is TGTGCCAGCAGCCAAGAAGCGGGGGACGTGAACACTGAAGCTTTCTTT. The encoded protein is CASSQEAGDVNTEAFF.

This chain connects TRBV5-1 to TRBJ2-5; D ambiguous. Germline CDR1 and CDR2: SGHRS and YFSETQ. CDR3 length: 13 amino acids. V lost 5 bases and J 4 bases, leaving 12 bases between the germline ends. The CDR3 DNA is TGCGCCAGCAGGAAGCAAGGGTCAGAGACCCAGTACTTC. The encoded protein is CASRKQGSETQYF. The full variable domain, with the rest looked up from reference TRBV5-1 and TRBJ2-5, is KAGVTQTPRYLIKTRGQQVTLSCSPISGHRSVSWYQQTPGQGLQFLFEYFSETQRNKGNFPGRFSGRQFSNSRSEMNVSTLELGDSALYLCASRKQGSETQYFGPGTRLLVL.

The chain links TRBV10-3 to TRBJ2-3; 9 bases fit TRBD1. This CDR3 has 19 amino acids. Germline CDR1 reads ENHRY; CDR2 reads SYGVKD. Losses at the gene ends were 2 bases for V and 4 bases for J; bases not matched to a gene: 16. This CDR3 is CAISEGIYRGRGPADTQYF. The CDR3 DNA reads as TGTGCCATCAGTGAGGGGATTTACAGGGGGCGGGGGCCCGCAGATACGCAGTATTTT.

A few counts support this clonotype. This rearrangement joins TRBV20-1 to TRBJ1-6; possible D gene TRBD1, 5 bases. The germline V and J ends were trimmed by 6 bases and 0 bases, with 24 bases remaining between them. Per the germline V gene, CDR1 is DFQATT and CDR2 is SNEGSKA (reference sequence). This CDR3 has 19 residues. The CDR3 protein is CSATGPESKPGSYNSPLHF. The CDR3 DNA follows: TGCAGTGCAACGGGACCGGAATCCAAGCCGGGCTCCTATAATTCACCCCTCCACTTT.

The genes are TRBV12-3 or TRBV12-4 and TRBJ1-1, with D hard to call. Trimming pared 3 bases from V and 1 base from J, leaving 12 bases between. This CDR3 contains 15 residues. CDR3: CASSFLGRGNTEAFF. In DNA, the CDR3 is TGTGCCAGCAGTTTCTTGGGGAGAGGGAACACTGAAGCTTTCTTT.

Points on this clonotype: At one end, the junction sequence differs from germline, possibly due to a read error. The chain links TRBV4-1 to TRBJ1-2, with D perhaps matching TRBD1 (5 bases). Germline-derived CDR1 and CDR2 are MGHRA and YSYEKL. The CDR3 consists of 17 residues. CDR3 region: CASSQVGLVNRNYGDTF. CDR3 nucleotide sequence: TGCGCCAGCAGCCAAGTGGGGTTGGTGAACAGGAACTATGGCGACACCTTC.

The chain carries TRBV28 and TRBJ2-7, with 9 bases aligning to TRBD1. CDR1 is MDHEN and CDR2 is SYDVKM in the germline V gene. Trimming at V came to 4 bases and at J to 5 bases, leaving 3 bases not matched to a gene. The length of the CDR3 is 13 residues. The CDR3 coding sequence is TGTGCCAGCAGTTACAGGGGGCCCAACGAGCAGTACTTC. It specifies CASSYRGPNEQYF.

This clonotype was seen a few times. The chain employs TRBV2 and TRBJ1-1, with D possibly being TRBD1 (5 bases). Per the germline V gene, CDR1 is SNHLY and CDR2 is FYNNEI. The V and J ends lost 11 bases and 5 bases respectively, with 9 bases between them. This CDR3 region has 10 residues. CDR3: CAWGGTEAFF. The CDR3 DNA reads as TGTGCCTGGGGGGGGACTGAAGCTTTCTTT.